Listed here are 6 T cell receptor beta chains from one sample, sequenced in a study of blood T cell repertoires in COVID-19. Here immunoSEQ multiplex PCR was the method, and the copy in TCRdb shows in-frame clones only, minus some. The data show 150,000 to 200,000 clones, with approximately 86% seen just once and more than 3% held by the top ten. Source material: peripheral blood. These receptors came from a man between 65 and 79 years old with acute or convalescent COVID-19.

Points on this clone: The sample contains more than one DNA sequence encoding this CDR3. V gene TRBV6-2 or TRBV6-3 combines with J gene TRBJ2-7, with 10 bases aligning to TRBD2. The trim removed 6 bases at V and 2 bases at J, leaving 4 bases unmatched. CDR1 is MNHEY, CDR2 SVGEGT, per germline. The CDR3 consists of 14 residues. The CDR3 DNA reads as TGTGCCAGCAGACCTAGCGGGGGCCCCTACGAGCAGTACTTC. It is translated as CASRPSGGPYEQYF.

In this sample, this clone is medium-sized. The J gene is TRBJ2-3, the V gene TRBV27, with 15 nucleotides matching TRBD2. This CDR3 is built from 17 residues. After removal of 2 bases from V and 2 bases from J, the junction contained 2 bases not matched to a gene. Germline-derived CDR1 and CDR2 are MNHEY and SMNVEV (reference sequence). CDR3 nucleotide sequence: TGTGCCAGCAGTTTAAGGACTAGCGGGGGGGTCACAGATACGCAGTATTTT. It yields the protein CASSLRTSGGVTDTQYF.

This clone appeared a single time. J is TRBJ2-3 and V is TRBV29-1; TRBD2 aligns across 11 bases. Germline CDR1 is SQVTM and CDR2 is ANQGSEA. CDR3 length: 13 residues. V shed 4 bases, J shed 9 bases, and the junction held 6 bases outside the gene matches. The CDR3 spells CSVGGTSGPTQYF. In DNA form, the CDR3 reads TGCAGCGTTGGAGGGACTAGCGGTCCGACGCAGTATTTT.

The chain employs TRBV14 and TRBJ1-1; D possibly corresponds to TRBD1 (5 bases). The germline V and J ends were trimmed by 2 bases and 4 bases, with 8 bases remaining between them. CDR3 length: 13 residues. Germline V gene data show CDR1 as SGHDN and CDR2 as FVKESK. CDR3 amino acids: CASSQRGGTEAFF. The DNA of the CDR3 is TGTGCCAGCAGCCAACGGGGGGGCACTGAAGCTTTCTTT.

The chain links TRBV7-3 to TRBJ2-3; TRBD2 matches at 7 bases. CDR1 and CDR2 (germline): SGHTA, FQGTGA. The V segment lost 5 bases and the J segment 3 bases; nucleotides outside the gene matches: 8. CDR3 length: 15 residues. CDR3 nucleotide sequence: TGTGCCAGCAGCGGACTAGGAGCGACGACAGATACGCAGTATTTT. It specifies CASSGLGATTDTQYF.

This clone has a single count. This rearrangement joins TRBV28 to TRBJ2-1; the D gene is possibly TRBD1 (6 bases). Per germline, CDR1 MDHEN and CDR2 SYDVKM. V dropped 6 bases and J dropped 3 bases, with 12 bases sitting between them. This CDR3 has 14 amino acids. CDR3 amino acids: CASRGGGGYNEQFF. CDR3 bases: TGTGCCAGCAGAGGGGGTGGGGGCTACAATGAGCAGTTCTTC. Full variable domain (outside the CDR3, taken from reference TRBV28 and TRBJ2-1): DVKVTQSSRYLVKRTGEKVFLECVQDMDHENMFWYRQDPGLGLRLIYFSYDVKMKEKGDIPEGYSVSREKKERFSLILESASTNQTSMYLCASRGGGGYNEQFFGPGTRLTVL.